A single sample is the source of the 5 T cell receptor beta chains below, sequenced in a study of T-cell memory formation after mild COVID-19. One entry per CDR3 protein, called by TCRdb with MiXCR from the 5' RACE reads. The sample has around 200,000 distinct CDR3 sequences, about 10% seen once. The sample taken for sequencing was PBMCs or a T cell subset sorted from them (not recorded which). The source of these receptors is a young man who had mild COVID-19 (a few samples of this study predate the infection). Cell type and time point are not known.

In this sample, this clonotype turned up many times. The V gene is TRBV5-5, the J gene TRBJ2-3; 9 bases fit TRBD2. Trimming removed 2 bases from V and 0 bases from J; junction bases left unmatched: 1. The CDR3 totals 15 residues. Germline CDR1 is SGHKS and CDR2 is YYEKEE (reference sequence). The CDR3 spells CASSLAGGSTDTQYF. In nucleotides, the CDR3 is TGTGCCAGCAGCTTAGCGGGGGGCAGCACAGATACGCAGTATTTT. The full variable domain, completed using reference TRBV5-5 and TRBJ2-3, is DAGVTQSPTHLIKTRGQQVTLRCSPISGHKSVSWYQQVLGQGPQFIFQYYEKEERGRGNFPDRFSARQFPNYSSELNVNALLLGDSALYLCASSLAGGSTDTQYFGPGTRLTVL.

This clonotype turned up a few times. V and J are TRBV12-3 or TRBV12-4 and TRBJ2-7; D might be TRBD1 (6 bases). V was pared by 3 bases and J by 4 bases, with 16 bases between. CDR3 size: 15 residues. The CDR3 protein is CASSFSDRRRYEQYF. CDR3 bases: TGTGCCAGCAGTTTCTCTGACAGGAGACGGTACGAGCAGTACTTC.

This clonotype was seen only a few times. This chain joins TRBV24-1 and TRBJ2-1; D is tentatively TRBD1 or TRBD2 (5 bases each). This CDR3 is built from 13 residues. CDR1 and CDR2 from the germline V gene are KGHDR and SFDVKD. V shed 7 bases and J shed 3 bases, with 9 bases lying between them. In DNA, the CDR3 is TGTGCCACCAGCCGGGGACGCTACAATGAGCAGTTCTTC. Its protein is CATSRGRYNEQFF.

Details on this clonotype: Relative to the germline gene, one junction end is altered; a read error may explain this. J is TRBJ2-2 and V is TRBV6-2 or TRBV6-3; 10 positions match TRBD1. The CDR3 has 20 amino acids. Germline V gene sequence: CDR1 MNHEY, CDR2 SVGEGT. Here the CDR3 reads CASSWTRDRGLRVGPGDLFF. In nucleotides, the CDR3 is TGTGCCAGCAGTTGGACCCGGGACAGGGGTCTCCGCGTAGGTCCCGGGGATCTGTTTTTT.

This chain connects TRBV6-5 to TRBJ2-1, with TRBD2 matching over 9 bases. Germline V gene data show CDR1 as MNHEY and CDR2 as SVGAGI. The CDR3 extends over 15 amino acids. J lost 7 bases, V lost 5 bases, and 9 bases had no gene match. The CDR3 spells CASSRRGGESNEQFF. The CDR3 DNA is TGTGCCAGCAGTCGCCGCGGGGGGGAGAGTAATGAGCAGTTCTTC.